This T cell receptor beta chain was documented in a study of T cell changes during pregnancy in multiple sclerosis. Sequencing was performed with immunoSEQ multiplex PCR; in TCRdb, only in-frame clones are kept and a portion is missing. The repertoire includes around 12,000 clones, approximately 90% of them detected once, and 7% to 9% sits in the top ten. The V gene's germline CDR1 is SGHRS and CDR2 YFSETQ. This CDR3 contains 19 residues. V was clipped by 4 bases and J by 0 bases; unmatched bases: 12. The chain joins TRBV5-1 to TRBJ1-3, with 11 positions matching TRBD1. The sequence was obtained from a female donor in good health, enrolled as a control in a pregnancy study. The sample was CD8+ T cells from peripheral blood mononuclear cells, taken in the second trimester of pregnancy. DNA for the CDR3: TGCGCCAGCAGCCCGGACAGGGGGCATCATACTCTCTCTGGAAACACCATATATTTT. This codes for CASSPDRGHHTLSGNTIYF. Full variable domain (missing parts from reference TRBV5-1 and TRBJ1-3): KAGVTQTPRYLIKTRGQQVTLSCSPISGHRSVSWYQQTPGQGLQFLFEYFSETQRNKGNFPGRFSGRQFSNSRSEMNVSTLELGDSALYLCASSPDRGHHTLSGNTIYFGEGSWLTVV.